This T cell receptor (beta chain) was profiled in a study of beta chain features in type 1 diabetes. This clone was counted a few times. What it binds is not known. Broader study findings: cDNA-based sequencing might over-represent cells highly expressing TCR.

The investigators reverse transcribed all of the isolated RNA, so they sequenced expressed TCRB transcripts. Here immunoSEQ multiplex PCR was the method, and the copy in TCRdb shows in-frame clones only, minus some. The sample lists around 300,000 clones, 8% occurring once. This receptor was taken from a young woman in good health. The sequenced sample was central memory CD4+ T cells from blood.

The CDR3 nucleotides read TGTGCCAGCAGCCAAGGCGGGGGGATCACAGATACGCAGTATTTT. It encodes CASSQGGGITDTQYF. This rearrangement joins TRBV4-2 to TRBJ2-3; TRBD2 matches at 8 bases. Trimming at V came to 1 base and at J to 2 bases, leaving 2 bases not matched to a gene. The CDR3 runs to 15 residues. Germline V gives CDR1 LGHNA, CDR2 YNFKEQ.